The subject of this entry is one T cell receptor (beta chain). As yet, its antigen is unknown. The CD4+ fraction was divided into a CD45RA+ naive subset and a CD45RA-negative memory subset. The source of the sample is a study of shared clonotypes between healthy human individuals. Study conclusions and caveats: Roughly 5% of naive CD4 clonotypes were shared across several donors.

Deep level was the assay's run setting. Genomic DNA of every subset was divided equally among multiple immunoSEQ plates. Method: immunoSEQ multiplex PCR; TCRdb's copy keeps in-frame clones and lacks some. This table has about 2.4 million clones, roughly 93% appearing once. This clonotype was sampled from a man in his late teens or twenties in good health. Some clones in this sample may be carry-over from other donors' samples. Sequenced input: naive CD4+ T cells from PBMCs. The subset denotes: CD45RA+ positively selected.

In DNA, the CDR3 is TGTGCCAGCAGCTTAGTCCCGGGAACTGTTGGGGAGCAGTACTTC. Residues: CASSLVPGTVGEQYF. This rearrangement joins TRBV7-3 to TRBJ2-7; TRBD2 might be the D (5 bases). The V end lost 2 bases, the J end lost 7 bases, and 18 bases lay between the germline ends. The germline CDR1 and CDR2 sequences are SGHTA and FQGTGA. This CDR3 has 15 residues. The full variable domain, with the rest looked up from reference TRBV7-3 and TRBJ2-7, is GAGVSQTPSNKVTEKGKYVELRCDPISGHTALYWYRQSLGQGPEFLIYFQGTGAADDSGLPNDRFFAVRPEGSVSTLKIQRTERGDSAVYLCASSLVPGTVGEQYFGPGTRLTVT.